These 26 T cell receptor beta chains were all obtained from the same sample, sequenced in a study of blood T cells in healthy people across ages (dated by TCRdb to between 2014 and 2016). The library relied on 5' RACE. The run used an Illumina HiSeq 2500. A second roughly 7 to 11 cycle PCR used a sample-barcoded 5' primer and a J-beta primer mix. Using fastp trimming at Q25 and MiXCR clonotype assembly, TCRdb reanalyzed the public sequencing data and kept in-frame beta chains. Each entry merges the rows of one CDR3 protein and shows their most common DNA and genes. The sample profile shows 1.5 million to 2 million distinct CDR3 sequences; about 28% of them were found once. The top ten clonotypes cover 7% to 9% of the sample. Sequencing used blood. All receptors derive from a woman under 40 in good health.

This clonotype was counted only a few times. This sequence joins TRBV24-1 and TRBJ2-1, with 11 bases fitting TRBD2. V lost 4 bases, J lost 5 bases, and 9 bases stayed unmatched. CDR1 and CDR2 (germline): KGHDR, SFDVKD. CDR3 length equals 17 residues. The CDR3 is CATSEAGTSGPHNEQFF. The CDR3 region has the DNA TGTGCCACCAGTGAAGCCGGGACTAGCGGACCCCACAATGAGCAGTTCTTC.

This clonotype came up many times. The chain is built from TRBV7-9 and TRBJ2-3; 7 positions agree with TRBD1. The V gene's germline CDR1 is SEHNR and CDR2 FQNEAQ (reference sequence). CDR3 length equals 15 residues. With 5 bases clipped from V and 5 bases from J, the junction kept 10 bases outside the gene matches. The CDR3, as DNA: TGTGCCAGCAGCCCCGGGACAGTCCCAGGAGATACGCAGTATTTT. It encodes CASSPGTVPGDTQYF.

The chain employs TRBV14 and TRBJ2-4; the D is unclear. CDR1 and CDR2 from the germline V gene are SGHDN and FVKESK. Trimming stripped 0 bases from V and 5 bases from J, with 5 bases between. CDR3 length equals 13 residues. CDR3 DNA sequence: TGTGCCAGCAGCCAAGATAACGAAAACATTCAGTACTTC. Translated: CASSQDNENIQYF.

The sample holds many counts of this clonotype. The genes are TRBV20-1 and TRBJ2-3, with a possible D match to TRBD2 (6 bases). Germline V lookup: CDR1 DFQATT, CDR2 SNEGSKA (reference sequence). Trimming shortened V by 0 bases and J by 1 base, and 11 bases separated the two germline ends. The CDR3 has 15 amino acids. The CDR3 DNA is TGCAGTGCTAGAGATTCGAGGGAGGGCACAGATACGCAGTATTTT. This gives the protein CSARDSREGTDTQYF.

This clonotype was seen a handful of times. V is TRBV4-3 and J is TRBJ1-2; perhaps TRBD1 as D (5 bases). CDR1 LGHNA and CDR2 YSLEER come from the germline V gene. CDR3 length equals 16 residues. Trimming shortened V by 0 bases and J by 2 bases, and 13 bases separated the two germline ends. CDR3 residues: CASSQDLGRANYGYTF. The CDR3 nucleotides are TGCGCCAGCAGCCAAGATCTGGGCAGGGCAAACTATGGCTACACCTTC.

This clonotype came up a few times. CDR3 coding DNA: TGTGCCAGCAGCGCCCGACAGGGACTGAACACTGAAGCTTTCTTT. Translation: CASSARQGLNTEAFF. The chain has TRBV7-9 and TRBJ1-1; 7 bases are shared with TRBD1. V dropped 5 bases and J dropped 0; count of bases not matched to a gene: 6. This CDR3 contains 15 residues. The V gene's germline CDR1 is SEHNR and CDR2 FQNEAQ (reference sequence).

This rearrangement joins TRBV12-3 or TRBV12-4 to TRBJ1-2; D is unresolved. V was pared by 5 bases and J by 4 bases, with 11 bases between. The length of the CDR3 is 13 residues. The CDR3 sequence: CASSPQVFYGYTF. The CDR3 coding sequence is TGTGCCAGCAGTCCACAAGTCTTCTATGGCTACACCTTC.

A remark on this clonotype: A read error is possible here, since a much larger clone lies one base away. CDR3 sequence: CASSVQISFYEQYF. CDR3 sequence (DNA): TGTGCCAGCAGTGTCCAGATAAGTTTCTACGAGCAGTACTTC. The chain is built from TRBV2 and TRBJ2-5; D remains ambiguous. The J call is in doubt because the DNA end fits TRBJ2-7 better. The CDR3 spans 14 residues. Germline V gene data show CDR1 as SNHLY and CDR2 as FYNNEI.

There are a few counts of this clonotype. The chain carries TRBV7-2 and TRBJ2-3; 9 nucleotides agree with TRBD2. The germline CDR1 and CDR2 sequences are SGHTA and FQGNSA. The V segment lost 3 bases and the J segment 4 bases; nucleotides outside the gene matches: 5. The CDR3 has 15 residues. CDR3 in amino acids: CASSLGGTSPDTQYF. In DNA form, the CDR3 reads TGTGCCAGCAGCTTGGGGGGGACTAGCCCAGATACGCAGTATTTT.

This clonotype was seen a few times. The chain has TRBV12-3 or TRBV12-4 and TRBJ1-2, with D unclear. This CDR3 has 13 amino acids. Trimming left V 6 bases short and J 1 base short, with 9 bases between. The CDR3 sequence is CASSVWGNYGYTF. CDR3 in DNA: TGTGCCAGCAGCGTGTGGGGTAACTATGGCTACACCTTC.

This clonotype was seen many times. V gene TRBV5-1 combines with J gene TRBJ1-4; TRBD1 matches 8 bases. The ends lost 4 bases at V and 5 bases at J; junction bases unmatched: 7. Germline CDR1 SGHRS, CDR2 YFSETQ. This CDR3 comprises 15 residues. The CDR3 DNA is TGCGCCAGCAGCAGATCGACAGGGGACAATGAAAAACTGTTTTTT. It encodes CASSRSTGDNEKLFF.

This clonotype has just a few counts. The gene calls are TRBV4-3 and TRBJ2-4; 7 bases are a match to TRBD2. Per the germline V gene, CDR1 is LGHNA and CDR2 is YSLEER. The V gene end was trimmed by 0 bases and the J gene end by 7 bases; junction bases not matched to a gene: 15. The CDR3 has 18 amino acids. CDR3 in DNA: TGCGCCAGCAGCCAAGAAGCCGGGACTACCCTGCCTTGGAACATTCAGTACTTC. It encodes CASSQEAGTTLPWNIQYF.

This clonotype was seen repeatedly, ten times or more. CDR3 bases: TGTGCCAGCAGTTACGGGTCCCTAGCGGGGACCAAAGAGACCCAGTACTTC. Amino acid sequence: CASSYGSLAGTKETQYF. The J gene is TRBJ2-5, the V gene TRBV6-2 or TRBV6-3; 9 positions agree with TRBD2. This CDR3 comprises 17 residues. CDR1 is MNHEY, CDR2 SVGEGT, per germline. V shed 2 bases and J 3 bases; nucleotides not matched to a gene: 10.

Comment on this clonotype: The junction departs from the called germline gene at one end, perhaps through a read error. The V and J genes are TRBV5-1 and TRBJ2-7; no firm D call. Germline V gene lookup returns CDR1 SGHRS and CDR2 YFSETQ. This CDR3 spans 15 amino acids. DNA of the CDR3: TGCGCCAGCAGCTTTGAGCGCGCAGCCTCCCACGAGCAGTACTTC. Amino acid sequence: CASSFERAASHEQYF.

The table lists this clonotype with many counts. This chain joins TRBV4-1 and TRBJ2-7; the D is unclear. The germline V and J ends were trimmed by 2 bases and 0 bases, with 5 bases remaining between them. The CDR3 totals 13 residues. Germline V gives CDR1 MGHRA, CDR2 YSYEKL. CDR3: CASSQFVSYEQYF. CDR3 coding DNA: TGCGCCAGCAGCCAATTCGTCTCCTACGAGCAGTACTTC.

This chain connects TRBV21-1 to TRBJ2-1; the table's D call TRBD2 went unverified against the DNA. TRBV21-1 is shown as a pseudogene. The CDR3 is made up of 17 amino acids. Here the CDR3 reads CASNKVGTSMSYNEQFF. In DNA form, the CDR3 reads TGTGCCAGCAACAAAGTTGGGACTAGCATGTCCTACAATGAGCAGTTCTTC.

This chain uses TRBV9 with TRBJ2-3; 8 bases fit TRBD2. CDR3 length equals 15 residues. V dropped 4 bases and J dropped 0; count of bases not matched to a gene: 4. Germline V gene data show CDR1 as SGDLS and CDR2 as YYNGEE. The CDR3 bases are TGTGCCAGCAGCCGGGAGGGCAGAAGCACAGATACGCAGTATTTT. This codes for CASSREGRSTDTQYF.

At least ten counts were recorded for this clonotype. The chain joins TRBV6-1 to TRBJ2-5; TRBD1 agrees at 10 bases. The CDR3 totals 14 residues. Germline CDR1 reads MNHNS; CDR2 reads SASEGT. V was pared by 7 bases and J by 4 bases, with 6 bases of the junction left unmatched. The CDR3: CASTRTGGGETQYF. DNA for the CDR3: TGTGCCAGCACTAGGACAGGGGGAGGAGAGACCCAGTACTTC.

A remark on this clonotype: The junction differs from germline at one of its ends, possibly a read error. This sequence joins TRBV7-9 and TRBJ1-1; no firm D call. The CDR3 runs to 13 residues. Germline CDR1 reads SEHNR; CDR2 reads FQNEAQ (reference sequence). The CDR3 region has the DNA TGTGCCGGCAGCTTAGATAGGAACACTGAAGCTTTCTTT. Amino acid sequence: CAGSLDRNTEAFF.

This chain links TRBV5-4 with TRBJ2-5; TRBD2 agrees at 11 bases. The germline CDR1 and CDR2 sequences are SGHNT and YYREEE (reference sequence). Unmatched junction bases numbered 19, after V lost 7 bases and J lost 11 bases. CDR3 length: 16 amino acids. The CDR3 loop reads CASGYGGTSGGYEQYF. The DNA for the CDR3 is TGTGCCAGCGGCTACGGCGGGACTAGCGGCGGCTACGAACAGTACTTC.

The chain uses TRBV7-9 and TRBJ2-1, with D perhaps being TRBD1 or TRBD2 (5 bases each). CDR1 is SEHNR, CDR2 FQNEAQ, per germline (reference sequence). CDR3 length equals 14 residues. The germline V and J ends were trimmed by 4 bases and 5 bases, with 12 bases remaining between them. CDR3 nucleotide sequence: TGTGCCAGCAGCTCCCCTAGAGGGGACAATGAGCAGTTCTTC. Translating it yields CASSSPRGDNEQFF. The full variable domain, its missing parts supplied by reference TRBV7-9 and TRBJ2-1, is DTGVSQNPRHKITKRGQNVTFRCDPISEHNRLYWYRQTLGQGPEFLTYFQNEAQLEKSRLLSDRFSAERPKGSFSTLEIQRTEQGDSAMYLCASSSPRGDNEQFFGPGTRLTVL.

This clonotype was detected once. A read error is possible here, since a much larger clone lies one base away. The CDR3 loop reads CASSKDRGPYEQFF. The CDR3 DNA sequence: TGTGCCAGCAGTAAGGACAGGGGCCCATACGAGCAGTTCTTC. The chain links TRBV6-2 or TRBV6-3 to TRBJ2-1; 9 bases align to TRBD1. Germline CDR1 is MNHEY and CDR2 is SVGEGT. Germline trimming cut 5 bases from V and 10 bases from J; bases unmatched to any gene: 9. There are 14 residues in the CDR3.

The CDR3 region is CASSETETDTQYF. The CDR3 region has the DNA TGTGCCAGCAGTGAAACCGAAACAGATACGCAGTATTTT. The chain links TRBV25-1 to TRBJ2-3; D is undetermined. CDR1 and CDR2 from the germline V gene are MGHDK and SYGVNS. This CDR3 has 13 residues. V was cut by 2 bases and J by 3 bases, with 6 bases left in between.

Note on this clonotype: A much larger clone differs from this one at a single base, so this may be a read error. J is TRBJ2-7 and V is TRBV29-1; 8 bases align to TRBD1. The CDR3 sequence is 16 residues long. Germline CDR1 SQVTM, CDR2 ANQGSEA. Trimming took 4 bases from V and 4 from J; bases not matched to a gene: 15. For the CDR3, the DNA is TGCAGCGTTGCCCCCGAGGACAGGGCTTCCAGTTACGAGCAGTACTTC. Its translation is CSVAPEDRASSYEQYF.

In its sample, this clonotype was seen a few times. CDR3 sequence reads: CASSRPGRTGNGDGYTF. The DNA of the CDR3 is TGCGCCAGCAGCCGTCCCGGTAGGACAGGGAACGGGGATGGCTACACCTTC. This chain links TRBV4-1 with TRBJ1-2; 8 positions agree with TRBD1. The J segment lost 6 bases and the V segment lost 4 bases, leaving 16 bases of the junction unmatched. The CDR3 is made up of 17 amino acids. Per the germline V gene, CDR1 is MGHRA and CDR2 is YSYEKL.

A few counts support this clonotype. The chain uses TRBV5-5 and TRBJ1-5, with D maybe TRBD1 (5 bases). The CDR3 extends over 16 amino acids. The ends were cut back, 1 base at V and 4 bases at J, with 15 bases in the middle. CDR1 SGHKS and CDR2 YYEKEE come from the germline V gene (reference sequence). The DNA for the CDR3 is TGTGCCAGCAGCTTGTATTTGGGGGGAGCAAATCAGCCCCAGCATTTT. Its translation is CASSLYLGGANQPQHF.